One sample yielded the 21 T cell receptor beta chains listed below, sequenced in a study of T cells in Graves' hyperthyroidism and ophthalmopathy. TCR beta CDR3 regions were amplified from RNA transcripts. HTBI primers were the set used in a first-round RT-PCR of the TCR CDR3. TCRdb redid the calling of the multiplex PCR reads with MiXCR, one entry per CDR3 protein. The data hold almost 35,000 distinct CDR3 sequences, with 52% observed a single time. Sequencing input: blood. The receptors derive from a woman between 40 and 55 years old with Graves' ophthalmopathy.

In the case of this clonotype: One end of the junction is discordant with germline, which a read error may explain. V and J are TRBV29-1 and TRBJ2-3, with D perhaps TRBD2 (7 bases). This CDR3 region has 18 residues. CDR1 and CDR2 (germline): SQVTM, ANQGSEA. The CDR3 loop is CSVERGGVPSRPSDSQYF. In nucleotides, the CDR3 is TGCAGCGTTGAAAGGGGGGGAGTTCCAAGTCGCCCCTCAGATTCGCAGTATTTT.

This clonotype was counted many times. V and J are TRBV6-4 and TRBJ1-4, with unresolved D. Deletions cut 0 bases from V and 6 bases from J, with 17 bases between. CDR1 and CDR2 (germline): MRHNA, SNTAGT. The CDR3 spans 17 residues. The CDR3 here is CASSDSSPTLADEKLFF. The CDR3 DNA is TGTGCCAGCAGTGACTCATCGCCGACACTAGCGGATGAAAAACTGTTTTTT.

This clonotype has at least ten counts. J is TRBJ2-3 and V is TRBV6-2 or TRBV6-3, with TRBD1 matching 7 bases. The CDR3 loop spans 15 amino acids. The germline V gene has CDR1 MNHEY and CDR2 SVGEGT. Unmatched junction bases numbered 10, after V lost 6 bases and J lost 4 bases. CDR3 amino acids: CASSPWDRGPDTQYF. CDR3 coding DNA: TGTGCCAGCAGCCCCTGGGATAGGGGGCCAGATACGCAGTATTTT.

This clonotype was seen many times. The CDR3 DNA sequence: TGTGCCAGCAGCGTAGGGGGGGGCGATGGCTACACCTTC. Translated: CASSVGGGDGYTF. This rearrangement joins TRBV9 to TRBJ1-2, with TRBD1 as a possible D gene (6 bases). This CDR3 spans 13 amino acids. V was cut by 0 bases and J by 6 bases, with 9 bases left in between. Germline V gene data show CDR1 as SGDLS and CDR2 as YYNGEE.

This clonotype appeared many times. This chain joins TRBV12-3 or TRBV12-4 and TRBJ2-7; a possible D gene is TRBD1 (5 bases). The CDR3 has 15 amino acids. V lost 5 bases to trimming and J lost 2 bases, with 16 bases between them. The CDR3 region is CASSPNGHVPYEQYF. CDR3 coding DNA: TGTGCCAGCAGTCCCAATGGACATGTACCCTACGAGCAGTACTTC.

There are many counts of this clonotype. The rearrangement links TRBV7-2 to TRBJ2-1; maybe TRBD2 (5 bases). CDR3 length equals 15 residues. The V and J ends lost 4 bases and 2 bases respectively, with 12 bases between them. Germline CDR1 SGHTA, CDR2 FQGNSA. The CDR3 loop reads CASSSEGKPYNEQFF. DNA for the CDR3: TGTGCCAGCAGCTCCGAGGGTAAGCCCTACAATGAGCAGTTCTTC.

The CDR3 spells CASSLSGSGANVLTF. CDR3 nucleotide sequence: TGTGCCAGCAGTTTATCGGGCTCTGGGGCCAACGTCCTGACTTTC. The chain carries TRBV27 and TRBJ2-6; D gene unclear. Germline V gene data show CDR1 as MNHEY and CDR2 as SMNVEV (reference sequence). Between the trimmed V and J ends, which lost 0 bases and 0 bases, there was a span of 3 bases. The CDR3 runs 15 residues.

Notes on this clonotype: The CDR3 end shows no conserved phenylalanine or tryptophan, and so a read error is likely. The V call is TRBV5-5, the J call TRBJ1-3; D possibly corresponds to TRBD1 (6 bases). The V gene's germline CDR1 is SGHKS and CDR2 YYEKEE (reference sequence). The CDR3 runs to 14 residues. The V end was cut by 4 bases, the J end by 6 bases, with 14 bases between. The CDR3 DNA follows: TGTGCCAGCAGCCCCGGCAGGGGAGTAAACACCATATATCTT. Residues: CASSPGRGVNTIYL.

V and J are TRBV10-3 and TRBJ1-1; D remains ambiguous. Germline loops: CDR1 ENHRY, CDR2 SYGVKD. V was clipped by 3 bases and J by 8 bases, with 10 bases between them. The CDR3 covers 12 residues. CDR3 in amino acids: CAISEPNREAFF. CDR3 DNA: TGTGCCATCAGTGAACCTAACAGAGAAGCTTTCTTT.

There are many counts of this clonotype. The rearrangement uses TRBV7-3 and TRBJ1-2; D possibly corresponds to TRBD1 (5 bases). V dropped 2 bases and J dropped 4 bases, with 8 bases sitting between them. CDR3 size: 13 residues. CDR1 is SGHTA and CDR2 is FQGTGA in the germline V gene. CDR3 DNA: TGTGCCAGCAGCTTACAGGGCGGCTATGGCTACACCTTC. Protein: CASSLQGGYGYTF.

The CDR3 sequence: CASSEEGSGGGYTF. In DNA form, the CDR3 reads TGTGCCAGCAGTGAAGAGGGCTCTGGGGGTGGCTACACCTTC. The rearrangement uses TRBV6-4 and TRBJ1-2, with D tentatively TRBD1 (5 bases). CDR1 is MRHNA, CDR2 SNTAGT, per germline. CDR3 length equals 14 residues. V was cut by 3 bases and J by 7 bases, with 15 bases left in between.

A single count supports this clonotype. Since the CDR3 does not end with the conserved phenylalanine or tryptophan, this likely comes from a read error. This rearrangement joins TRBV29-1 to TRBJ2-3, with TRBD1 matching over 7 bases. The V segment lost 7 bases and the J segment 1 base; nucleotides outside the gene matches: 35. Germline V gives CDR1 SQVTM, CDR2 ANQGSEA. The CDR3 covers 23 residues. This CDR3 reads CSALDPGTVTGETGFGGTDTQYL. CDR3 nucleotides: TGCAGCGCTCTGGACCCCGGGACAGTTACCGGGGAAACAGGATTTGGGGGCACAGATACGCAGTATCTT.

Turning to this clonotype: Its ends do not fully match the called genes, so a read error is possible. The gene calls are TRBV24-1 and TRBJ1-2, with D perhaps TRBD1 (5 bases). Germline-derived CDR1 and CDR2 are KGHDR and SFDVKD. CDR3 length equals 16 residues. The CDR3 sequence is CAASAPETEGSYGYTF. The CDR3 DNA reads TGTGCCGCCAGTGCCCCCGAGACAGAGGGCTCCTATGGCTACACCTTC.

Regarding this clonotype: In this CDR3 the conserved last residue, phenylalanine or tryptophan, is missing, so a read error is likely. The rearrangement links TRBV7-9 to TRBJ2-5; the D gene is possibly TRBD1 (6 bases). The germline V gene has CDR1 SEHNR and CDR2 FQNEAQ (reference sequence). The CDR3 sequence is 11 residues long. Trimming pared 7 bases from V and 5 bases from J, leaving 8 bases between. CDR3 coding DNA: TGTGCCAGCACTACAGGGGAGACCCAGTACTGC. Its translation: CASTTGETQYC.

This clonotype was seen once. V and J are TRBV6-1 and TRBJ1-1, with TRBD1 identical over 9 bases. CDR3 length equals 15 residues. Per germline, CDR1 MNHNS and CDR2 SASEGT. With V trimmed by 4 bases and J by 1 base, 4 bases remained unmatched. The CDR3 reads CASSARTGANTEAFF. CDR3 DNA sequence: TGTGCCAGCAGTGCCCGGACAGGGGCGAACACTGAAGCTTTCTTT.

J is TRBJ2-7 and V is TRBV5-6; D call uncertain. Germline loops: CDR1 SGHDT, CDR2 YYEEEE. The germline V and J ends were trimmed by 4 bases and 5 bases, with 13 bases remaining between them. The CDR3 is 13 amino acids. CDR3 region: CASSPGISNEQYF. The CDR3, as DNA: TGTGCCAGCAGCCCTGGGATTTCCAACGAGCAGTACTTC.

The sample holds many counts of this clonotype. The V call is TRBV28, the J call TRBJ2-3; no reliable D call. This CDR3 comprises 14 residues. Germline V lookup: CDR1 MDHEN, CDR2 SYDVKM. V dropped 3 bases and J dropped 2 bases, with 9 bases sitting between them. The CDR3 DNA reads as TGTGCCAGCAGTTTCCTCCTCCCCACAGATACGCAGTATTTT. As protein: CASSFLLPTDTQYF.

This chain joins TRBV2 and TRBJ2-1, with 7 bases fitting TRBD1. The germline gives CDR1 SNHLY, CDR2 FYNNEI. This CDR3 spans 15 amino acids. V shed 5 bases and J 3 bases; nucleotides not matched to a gene: 7. The CDR3 nucleotides are TGTGCCAGCAGTATTAATTGGGACAGCTACAATGAGCAGTTCTTC. This translates into CASSINWDSYNEQFF.

The chain joins TRBV7-6 to TRBJ2-1; D uncertain. Deletions cut 1 base from V and 2 bases from J, with 9 bases between. The germline V gene encodes CDR1 SGHVS and CDR2 FNYEAQ. The CDR3 is made up of 15 amino acids. In nucleotides, the CDR3 is TGTGCCAGCAGCTTAGGGGGTAAGCCCTACAATGAGCAGTTCTTC. Translated, it gives CASSLGGKPYNEQFF. The entire variable domain, with the rest obtained from reference TRBV7-6 and TRBJ2-1, is as follows: GAGVSQSPRYKVTKRGQDVALRCDPISGHVSLYWYRQALGQGPEFLTYFNYEAQQDKSGLPNDRFSAERPEGSISTLTIQRTEQRDSAMYRCASSLGGKPYNEQFFGPGTRLTVL.

This clonotype was seen ten or more times. V and J are TRBV7-3 and TRBJ1-2; maybe TRBD1 (6 bases). CDR1 SGHTA and CDR2 FQGTGA come from the germline V gene. The CDR3 contains 15 residues. The germline V and J ends were trimmed by 0 bases and 5 bases, with 13 bases remaining between them. The DNA for the CDR3 is TGTGCCAGCAGCTTAACTTCCGGGACACTATATGGCTACACCTTC. It specifies CASSLTSGTLYGYTF.

This clonotype was observed once. At one of its ends the junction is not consistent with the germline gene, which may arise from a read error. The chain links TRBV11-3 to TRBJ2-1, with TRBD2 matching over 14 bases. This CDR3 has 17 amino acids. From germline, CDR1 is SGHNT and CDR2 YENEEA. CDR3 nucleotides: TGTGCCAGCAGCTTGGGACTAGCGGGAGAGGGATACAATGGGCAGTTCTTC. It codes for CASSLGLAGEGYNGQFF.